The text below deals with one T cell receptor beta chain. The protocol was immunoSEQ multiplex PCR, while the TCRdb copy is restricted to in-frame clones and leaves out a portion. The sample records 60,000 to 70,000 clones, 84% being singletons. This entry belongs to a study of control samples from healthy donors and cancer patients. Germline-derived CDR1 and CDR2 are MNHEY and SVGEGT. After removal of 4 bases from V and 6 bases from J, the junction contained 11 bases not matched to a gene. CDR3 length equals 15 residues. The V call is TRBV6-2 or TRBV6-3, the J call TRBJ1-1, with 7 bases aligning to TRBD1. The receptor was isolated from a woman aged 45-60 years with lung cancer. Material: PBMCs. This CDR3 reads CASSSTTGTRSEAFF. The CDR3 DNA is TGTGCCAGCAGTTCAACGACAGGGACGAGGTCTGAAGCTTTCTTT.